This T cell receptor beta chain is drawn from a study of blood T cell repertoires in COVID-19. Study-level background: Collection of acute and convalescent COVID-19 samples took place in the United States, Italy and Spain. PBMCs, B-cell-depleted T cells, or T cells provided the cDNA or gDNA that made up the material.

Some clones are missing from TCRdb's copy, which holds only in-frame ones; the method was immunoSEQ multiplex PCR. The sample includes about 50,000 clones, roughly nine tenths seen only once; the top ten take less than 10%. This CDR3 is built from 14 residues. Germline V lookup: CDR1 MDHEN, CDR2 SYDVKM. V was cut by 6 bases and J by 3 bases, with 14 bases left in between. Sequenced: peripheral blood. This rearrangement joins TRBV28 to TRBJ1-1; weak D call: TRBD1 (6 bases). The TCR sequence derives from a woman older than 75 with acute or convalescent COVID-19. In DNA form, the CDR3 reads TGTGCCAGCAGCTCGGGGGGGCTCGACACTGAAGCTTTCTTT. Encoded protein: CASSSGGLDTEAFF.